Given below is one T cell receptor (beta chain) in context. Its antigen is not known. Germline V gene data show CDR1 as SGHTA and CDR2 as FQGNSA. The CDR3 extends over 14 amino acids. Trimming pared 0 bases from V and 6 bases from J, leaving 12 bases between. The entry originates in a study of OX40 agonist ivuxolimab in advanced cancers. Study information: Cancers in dose escalation were hepatocellular, melanoma, renal cell and head and neck. The mean age was approximately 60 years, ranging from about 23 to 85, with 65% to 85% of participants male. Study results and caveats: Low levels of normalized T-cell clonal expansion also appeared in some nonresponders.

The protocol was immunoSEQ multiplex PCR, while the TCRdb copy is restricted to in-frame clones and leaves out a portion. This table has around 66,000 clones, 87% appearing once. Drawing of blood for sampling happened at baseline, at cycle 4 day 1, and at cycle 7 day 1. The J gene is TRBJ2-7, the V gene TRBV7-2; D gene uncertain. This receptor was taken from an adult with an advanced solid tumor such as melanoma, head and neck, liver or kidney cancer. This specimen was CD4+ or CD8+ T cells sorted from blood, taken in a trial of the OX40 agonist ivuxolimab. The CDR3 bases are TGTGCCAGCAGCTTAGCGTATCAGGCTGGCGAGCAGTACTTC. Translation: CASSLAYQAGEQYF. The whole variable domain, remainder taken from reference TRBV7-2 and TRBJ2-7, is GAGVSQSPSNKVTEKGKDVELRCDPISGHTALYWYRQSLGQGLEFLIYFQGNSAPDKSGLPSDRFSAERTGGSVSTLTIQRTQQEDSAVYLCASSLAYQAGEQYFGPGTRLTVT.